A single sample gave rise to the 9 T cell receptor beta chains below, sequenced in a study of blood T cell repertoires in COVID-19. TCRdb's copy holds only in-frame clones and misses some; the assay was immunoSEQ multiplex PCR. This sample has roughly 200,000 clones, with 65% to 85% found just once. Sequencing was done on a sample of peripheral blood. All receptors come from a man between 50 and 59 years old with active or convalescent COVID-19.

This rearrangement joins TRBV28 to TRBJ1-2; 8 bases fit TRBD1. V shed 4 bases and J 3 bases; nucleotides not matched to a gene: 7. The germline gives CDR1 MDHEN, CDR2 SYDVKM. The CDR3 extends over 15 amino acids. CDR3 DNA sequence: TGTGCCAGCAGTTCGGGACAGGTTGGGTACTATGGCTACACCTTC. This translates into CASSSGQVGYYGYTF.

To note about this clone: Other nucleotide sequences in the sample specify the same CDR3. V gene TRBV9 combines with J gene TRBJ2-2; D is ambiguous. Trimming shortened V by 0 bases and J by 4 bases, and 4 bases separated the two germline ends. Germline values: CDR1 SGDLS, CDR2 YYNGEE. The CDR3 sequence is 13 residues long. The CDR3 bases are TGTGCCAGCAGCGTAGGTAGCACCGGGGAGCTGTTTTTT. This sequence encodes CASSVGSTGELFF.

The J gene is TRBJ2-6, the V gene TRBV5-4; 7 nucleotides align to TRBD1. V trimming: 4 bases; J trimming: 0 bases; junction bases outside the gene matches: 7. The CDR3 has 17 residues. CDR1 and CDR2 (germline): SGHNT, YYREEE (reference sequence). The CDR3 DNA follows: TGTGCCAGCAGCCTCCCGGGACAGACCTCTGGGGCCAACGTCCTGACTTTC. Translating it yields CASSLPGQTSGANVLTF.

The DNA for the CDR3 is TGCGCCAGCAGCTTGGAGAGGGTTAATGAAAAACTGTTTTTT. As protein: CASSLERVNEKLFF. The V and J genes are TRBV5-1 and TRBJ1-4; no reliable D call. CDR1 SGHRS and CDR2 YFSETQ come from the germline V gene. V was clipped by 0 bases and J by 4 bases, with 7 bases between them. The CDR3 has 14 residues.

V is TRBV5-6 and J is TRBJ2-3, with D tentatively TRBD2 (5 bases). V shed 1 base and J shed 4 bases, with 25 bases lying between them. The CDR3 is made up of 19 amino acids. Germline CDR1 is SGHDT and CDR2 is YYEEEE. The CDR3 DNA sequence: TGTGCCAGCAGCTTGCCGGGAACCTGGTTAAGCAGCGACTCAGATACGCAGTATTTT. It yields the protein CASSLPGTWLSSDSDTQYF. Full variable domain (outside the CDR3, taken from reference TRBV5-6 and TRBJ2-3): DAGVTQSPTHLIKTRGQQVTLRCSPKSGHDTVSWYQQALGQGPQFIFQYYEEEERQRGNFPDRFSGHQFPNYSSELNVNALLLGDSALYLCASSLPGTWLSSDSDTQYFGPGTRLTVL.

The rearrangement uses TRBV29-1 and TRBJ1-2; D is undetermined. V lost 5 bases and J 10 bases, leaving 11 bases between the germline ends. Looked up from germline, CDR1 is SQVTM and CDR2 is ANQGSEA. The CDR3 runs to 10 residues. In DNA form, the CDR3 reads TGCAGCGTTCGGAGCACGGCCTACACCTTC. Translating gives CSVRSTAYTF.

The genes are TRBV21-1 and TRBJ1-5; the DNA was not compared with TRBD1, the D call given in the table. TRBV21-1 is noted as a pseudogene. The CDR3 is made up of 17 amino acids. The DNA for the CDR3 is TGTGCCAGCAGGACCCCAGAACAGGGAACGGGCAATCAGCCCCAGCATTTT. This encodes CASRTPEQGTGNQPQHF.

This clone appeared once. The chain employs TRBV28 and TRBJ1-1, with 7 bases fitting TRBD1. There are 15 residues in the CDR3. Unmatched junction bases numbered 8, after V lost 1 base and J lost 6 bases. The germline V gene has CDR1 MDHEN and CDR2 SYDVKM. The CDR3 region has the DNA TGTGCCAGCAGTTTATCCACAGGGGCCGGGGCTGAAGCTTTCTTT. Translating gives CASSLSTGAGAEAFF.

J is TRBJ1-5 and V is TRBV7-2; D ambiguous. Germline V gene sequence: CDR1 SGHTA, CDR2 FQGNSA. This CDR3 region has 14 residues. V dropped 4 bases and J dropped 1 base, with 8 bases sitting between them. Here the CDR3 reads CASSSQASNQPQHF. The DNA of the CDR3 is TGTGCCAGCAGCTCCCAGGCAAGCAATCAGCCCCAGCATTTT.